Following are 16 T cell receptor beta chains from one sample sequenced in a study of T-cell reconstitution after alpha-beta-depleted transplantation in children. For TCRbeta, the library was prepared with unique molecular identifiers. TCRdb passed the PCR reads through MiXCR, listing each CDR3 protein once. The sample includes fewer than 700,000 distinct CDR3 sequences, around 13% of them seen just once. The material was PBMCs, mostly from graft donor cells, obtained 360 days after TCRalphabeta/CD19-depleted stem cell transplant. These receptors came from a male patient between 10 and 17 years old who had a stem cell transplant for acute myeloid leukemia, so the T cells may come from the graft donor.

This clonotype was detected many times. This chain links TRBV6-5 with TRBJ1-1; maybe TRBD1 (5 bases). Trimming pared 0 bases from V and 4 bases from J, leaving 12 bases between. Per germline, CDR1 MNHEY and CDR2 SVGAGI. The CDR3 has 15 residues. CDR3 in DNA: TGTGCCAGCAGTTACTCGAAAGGGGTGCGCACTGAAGCTTTCTTT. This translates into CASSYSKGVRTEAFF.

The CDR3 DNA reads TGTGCCATCAGTGAGTCGAAGCAGGGACGGAATCAGCCCCAGCATTTT. Translated, it gives CAISESKQGRNQPQHF. This chain uses TRBV10-3 with TRBJ1-5, with D perhaps matching TRBD1 (5 bases). Trimming removed 0 bases from V and 4 bases from J, with 13 bases in between. The CDR3 extends over 16 amino acids. CDR1 ENHRY and CDR2 SYGVKD come from the germline V gene.

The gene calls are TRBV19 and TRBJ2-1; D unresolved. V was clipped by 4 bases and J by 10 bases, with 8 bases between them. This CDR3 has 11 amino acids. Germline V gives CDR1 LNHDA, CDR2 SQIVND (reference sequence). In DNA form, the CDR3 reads TGTGCCAGTAGTAAAGGATGGGAGCAGTTCTTC. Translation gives CASSKGWEQFF.

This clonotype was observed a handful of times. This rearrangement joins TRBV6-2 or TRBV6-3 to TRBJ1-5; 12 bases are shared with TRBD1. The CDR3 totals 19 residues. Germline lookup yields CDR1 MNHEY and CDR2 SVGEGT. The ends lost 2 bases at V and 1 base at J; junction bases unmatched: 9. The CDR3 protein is CASSYRPGQGAWSNQPQHF. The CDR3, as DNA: TGTGCCAGCAGTTACAGGCCGGGACAGGGGGCATGGAGCAATCAGCCCCAGCATTTT.

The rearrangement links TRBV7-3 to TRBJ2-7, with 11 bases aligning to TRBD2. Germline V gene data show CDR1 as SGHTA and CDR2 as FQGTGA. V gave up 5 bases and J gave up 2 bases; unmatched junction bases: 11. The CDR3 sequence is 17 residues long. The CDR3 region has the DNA TGTGCCAGCAGCCCTAGGGCTAGCGGGAGGAATCCCTACGAGCAGTACTTC. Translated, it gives CASSPRASGRNPYEQYF.

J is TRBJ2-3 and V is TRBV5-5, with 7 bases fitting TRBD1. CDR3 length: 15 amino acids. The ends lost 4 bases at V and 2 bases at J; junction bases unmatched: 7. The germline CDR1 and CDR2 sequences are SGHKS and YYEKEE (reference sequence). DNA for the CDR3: TGTGCCAGCAGCCCAGGGACAGTCCTCACAGATACGCAGTATTTT. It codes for CASSPGTVLTDTQYF.

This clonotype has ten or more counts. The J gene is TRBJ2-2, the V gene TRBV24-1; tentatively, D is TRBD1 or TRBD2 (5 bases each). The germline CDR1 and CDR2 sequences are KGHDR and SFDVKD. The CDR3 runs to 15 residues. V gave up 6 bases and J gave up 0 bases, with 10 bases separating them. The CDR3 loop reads CATSNPGPNTGELFF. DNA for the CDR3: TGTGCCACCAGTAACCCGGGACCGAACACCGGGGAGCTGTTTTTT.

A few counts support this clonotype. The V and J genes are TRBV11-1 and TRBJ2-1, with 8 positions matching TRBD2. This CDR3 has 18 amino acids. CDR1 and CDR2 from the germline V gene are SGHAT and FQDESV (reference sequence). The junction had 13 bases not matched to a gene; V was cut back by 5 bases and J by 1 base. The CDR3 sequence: CASSASISGRASYNEQFF. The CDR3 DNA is TGTGCCAGCAGCGCATCTATCAGCGGGAGAGCTTCCTACAATGAGCAGTTCTTC.

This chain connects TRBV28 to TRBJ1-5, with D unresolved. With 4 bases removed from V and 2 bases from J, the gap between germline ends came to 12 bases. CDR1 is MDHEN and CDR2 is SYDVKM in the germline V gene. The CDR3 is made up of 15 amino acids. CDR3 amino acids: CASSSGNWGNQPQHF. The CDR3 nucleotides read TGTGCCAGCAGTTCGGGGAATTGGGGCAATCAGCCCCAGCATTTT.

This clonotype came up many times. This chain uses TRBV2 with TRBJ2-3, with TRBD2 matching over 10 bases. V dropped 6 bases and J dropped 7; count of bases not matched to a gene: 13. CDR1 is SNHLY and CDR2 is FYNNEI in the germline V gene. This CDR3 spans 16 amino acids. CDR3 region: CASRGLLAGASHTQYF. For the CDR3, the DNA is TGTGCCAGCAGAGGTCTTCTAGCGGGAGCCTCACATACGCAGTATTTT.

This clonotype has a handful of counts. In nucleotides, the CDR3 is TGTGCCAGCAGCTTAGGGCTAGCGAGAACCTACGAGCAGTACTTC. Its protein product is CASSLGLARTYEQYF. The V call is TRBV7-6, the J call TRBJ2-7, with a weak D call TRBD2 (6 bases). V was pared by 1 base and J by 2 bases, with 12 bases between. The CDR3 covers 15 residues. CDR1 and CDR2 (germline): SGHVS, FNYEAQ.

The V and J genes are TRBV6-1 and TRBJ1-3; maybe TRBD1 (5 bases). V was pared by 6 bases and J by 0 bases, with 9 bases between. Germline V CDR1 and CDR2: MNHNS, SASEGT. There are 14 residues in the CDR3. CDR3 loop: CASSGDSSGNTIYF. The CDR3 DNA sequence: TGTGCCAGCAGCGGAGACAGCTCTGGAAACACCATATATTTT.

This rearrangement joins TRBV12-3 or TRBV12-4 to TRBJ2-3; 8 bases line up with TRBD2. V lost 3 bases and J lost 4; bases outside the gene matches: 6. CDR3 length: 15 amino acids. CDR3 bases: TGTGCCAGCAGTTTTACCGCGGGAGGATCAGATACGCAGTATTTT. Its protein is CASSFTAGGSDTQYF.

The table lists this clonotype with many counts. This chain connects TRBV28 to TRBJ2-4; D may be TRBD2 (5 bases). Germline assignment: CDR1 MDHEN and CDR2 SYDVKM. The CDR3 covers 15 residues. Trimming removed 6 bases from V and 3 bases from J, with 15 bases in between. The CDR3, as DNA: TGTGCCAGCAGCGAACTGGAGGCAGTCAAAAACATTCAGTACTTC. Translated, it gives CASSELEAVKNIQYF.

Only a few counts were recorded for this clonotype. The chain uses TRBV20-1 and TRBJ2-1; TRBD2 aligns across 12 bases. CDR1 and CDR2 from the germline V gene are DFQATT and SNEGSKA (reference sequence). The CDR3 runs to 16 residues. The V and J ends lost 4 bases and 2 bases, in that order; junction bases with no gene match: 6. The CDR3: CSANPSGRAAYNEQFF. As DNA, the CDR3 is TGCAGTGCTAATCCTAGCGGGAGGGCCGCCTACAATGAGCAGTTCTTC.

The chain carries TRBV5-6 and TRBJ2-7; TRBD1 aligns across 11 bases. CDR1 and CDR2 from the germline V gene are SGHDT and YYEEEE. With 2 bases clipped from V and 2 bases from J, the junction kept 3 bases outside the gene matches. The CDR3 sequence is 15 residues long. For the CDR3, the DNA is TGTGCCAGCAGCTTCTTGGACAGGGGGCCCTACGAGCAGTACTTC. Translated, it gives CASSFLDRGPYEQYF.